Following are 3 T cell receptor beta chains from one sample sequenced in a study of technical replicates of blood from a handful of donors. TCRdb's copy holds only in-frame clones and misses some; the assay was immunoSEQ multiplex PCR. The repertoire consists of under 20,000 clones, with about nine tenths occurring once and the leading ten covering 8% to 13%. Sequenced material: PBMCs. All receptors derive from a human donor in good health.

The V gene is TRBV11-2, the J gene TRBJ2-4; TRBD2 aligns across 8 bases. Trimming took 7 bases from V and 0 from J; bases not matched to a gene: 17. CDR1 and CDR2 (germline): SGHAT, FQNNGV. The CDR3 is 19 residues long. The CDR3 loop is CASTLLAGGGELAKNIQYF. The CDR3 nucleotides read TGTGCCAGCACCCTTCTTGCGGGAGGAGGGGAACTAGCCAAAAACATTCAGTACTTC.

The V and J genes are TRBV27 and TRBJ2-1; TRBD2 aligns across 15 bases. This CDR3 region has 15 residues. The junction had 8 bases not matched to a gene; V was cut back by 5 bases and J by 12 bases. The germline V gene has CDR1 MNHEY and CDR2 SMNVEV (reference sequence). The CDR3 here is CASSPGTSGRIVQFF. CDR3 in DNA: TGTGCCAGCAGTCCGGGGACTAGCGGGAGGATAGTGCAGTTCTTC.

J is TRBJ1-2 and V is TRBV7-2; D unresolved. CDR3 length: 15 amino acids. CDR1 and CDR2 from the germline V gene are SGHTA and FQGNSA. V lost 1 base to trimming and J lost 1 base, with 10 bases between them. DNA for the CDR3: TGTGCCAGCAGCTTAGTTCCCGGGGATAACTATGGCTACACCTTC. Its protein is CASSLVPGDNYGYTF.